The next 2 T cell receptor beta chains were all read from a single sample in a study of cytomegalovirus exposure and HLA in healthy donors. 13 Jbeta primers and 60 Vbeta primers were used for the PCR. Profiled with immunoSEQ multiplex PCR; TCRdb holds only in-frame clones, not every one. Among around 94,000 clones listed, roughly 80% were seen once. The sequenced sample consisted of PBMCs. The receptors come from a male donor in good health and CMV-seropositive.

This clone was observed a handful of times. The chain links TRBV7-3 to TRBJ2-2; the D is unclear. Germline-derived CDR1 and CDR2 are SGHTA and FQGTGA. The CDR3 length is 14 residues. V lost 5 bases and J lost 2, with 9 bases in between. CDR3 in amino acids: CASSESGNTGELFF. The CDR3 region has the DNA TGTGCCAGCAGCGAGTCGGGTAACACCGGGGAGCTGTTTTTT.

J is TRBJ2-1 and V is TRBV10-3; 9 nucleotides match TRBD1. CDR3 length equals 15 residues. The germline V gene has CDR1 ENHRY and CDR2 SYGVKD. The trim removed 4 bases at V and 8 bases at J, leaving 9 bases unmatched. CDR3 in amino acids: CAISVTGTGFDEQFF. The CDR3 DNA is TGTGCCATCAGTGTTACCGGGACAGGGTTTGATGAGCAGTTCTTC.